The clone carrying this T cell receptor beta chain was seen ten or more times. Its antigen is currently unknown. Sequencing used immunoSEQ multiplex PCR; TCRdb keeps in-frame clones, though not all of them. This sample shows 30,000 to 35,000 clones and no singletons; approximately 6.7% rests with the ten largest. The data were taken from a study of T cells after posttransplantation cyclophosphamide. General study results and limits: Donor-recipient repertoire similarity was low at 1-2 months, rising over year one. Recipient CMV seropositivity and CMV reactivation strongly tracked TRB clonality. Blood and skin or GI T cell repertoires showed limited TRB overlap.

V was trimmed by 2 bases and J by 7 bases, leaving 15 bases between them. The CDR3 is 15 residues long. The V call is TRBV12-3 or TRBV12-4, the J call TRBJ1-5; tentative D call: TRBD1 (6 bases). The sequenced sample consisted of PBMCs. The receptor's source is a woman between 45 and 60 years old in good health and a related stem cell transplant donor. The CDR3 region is CASSLKGQGSQPQHF. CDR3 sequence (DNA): TGTGCCAGCAGTTTAAAAGGGCAGGGGAGCCAGCCCCAGCATTTT.